One sample yielded the 6 T cell receptor beta chains listed below, sequenced in a study of low-dose radiotherapy and immunotherapy resistance in tumors. Stated time point: after trial treatment. Treatment: LDRT plus nivolumab, ipilimumab, low-dose cyclophosphamide and aspirin (RACIN trial). First-strand cDNA used TRAV- and TRBV-specific primers, covering alpha and beta chains. TCR amplification used roughly 18 PCR cycles, a constant-region primer and a V-primer adapter. TCRdb re-analysed the reads in MiXCR, keeping a single row per CDR3 protein. The data show roughly 100,000 distinct CDR3 sequences, with about 20% seen just once and approximately 4% held by the top ten. The specimen was PBMCs, collected after low-dose radiotherapy plus immunotherapy. The receptor source for this set is a male donor with prostate cancer.

This clonotype occurred many times. The rearrangement joins TRBV9 to TRBJ1-6, with unresolved D. This CDR3 comprises 13 residues. Germline CDR1 and CDR2: SGDLS and YYNGEE. The V end lost 4 bases, the J end lost 11 bases, and 13 bases lay between the germline ends. CDR3 sequence reads: CASSTDRGTPLHF. The CDR3, as DNA: TGTGCCAGCAGCACAGACCGGGGAACACCCCTCCACTTT.

This clonotype turned up a few times. V is TRBV20-1 and J is TRBJ1-4; D may be TRBD1 (5 bases). V shed 2 bases and J shed 7 bases, with 11 bases lying between them. Germline loops: CDR1 DFQATT, CDR2 SNEGSKA (reference sequence). CDR3 length: 13 amino acids. In DNA, the CDR3 is TGCAGTGCTAGATCCGGGGCGCGTGAAAAACTGTTTTTT. Its protein is CSARSGAREKLFF.

This clonotype was seen ten or more times. The gene calls are TRBV6-5 and TRBJ2-7, with D possibly matching TRBD2 (6 bases). Germline CDR1 reads MNHEY; CDR2 reads SVGAGI. This CDR3 has 13 residues. V was cut by 2 bases and J by 2 bases, with 7 bases left in between. DNA for the CDR3: TGTGCCAGCAGTTACGGGAGGACCTACGAGCAGTACTTC. Translation: CASSYGRTYEQYF.

The sample holds many counts of this clonotype. Sequence at one end of the junction differs from germline and may be a read error. V is TRBV7-7 and J is TRBJ2-3; 10 bases align to TRBD2. CDR1 and CDR2 (germline): SSHAT, FNYEAQ (reference sequence). The CDR3 spans 16 residues. CDR3 loop: CASSQGLAGGGDTQYF. Here the CDR3 DNA reads TGTGCTAGCAGCCAAGGGTTAGCGGGGGGAGGCGATACGCAGTATTTT.

There are many counts of this clonotype. This rearrangement joins TRBV27 to TRBJ2-2; the D is unclear. This CDR3 comprises 11 residues. Germline V gene lookup returns CDR1 MNHEY and CDR2 SMNVEV (reference sequence). The germline V and J ends were trimmed by 7 bases and 5 bases, with 5 bases remaining between them. CDR3 sequence (DNA): TGTGCCAGCACAAAAACCGGGGAGCTGTTTTTT. Its translation: CASTKTGELFF.

Ten or more counts support this clonotype. The chain is built from TRBV29-1 and TRBJ2-7; TRBD2 might be the D (5 bases). Germline V lookup: CDR1 SQVTM, CDR2 ANQGSEA. With 8 bases removed from V and 4 bases from J, the gap between germline ends came to 21 bases. The CDR3 spans 14 residues. As DNA, the CDR3 is TGCAGCACGGCGGGCGGCAGAGACACATACGAGCAGTACTTC. Translation: CSTAGGRDTYEQYF.